One sample yielded the 2 T cell receptor beta chains listed below, sequenced in a study of beta chain features in type 1 diabetes. Sequencing targeted expressed TCRB transcripts, as all isolated RNA had been reverse transcribed. The table came from immunoSEQ multiplex PCR; TCRdb's copy has only in-frame clones and leaves some out. The sample has fewer than 200,000 clones, around an eighth seen once. Material: central memory CD4+ T cells from blood. The receptors derive from a woman aged 18 to 35 in good health.

This clone was picked up one time. The V and J genes are TRBV18 and TRBJ2-1, with 7 bases identical to TRBD1. The CDR3 spans 15 residues. The J segment lost 0 bases and the V segment lost 5 bases, leaving 4 bases of the junction unmatched. Germline CDR1 KGHSH, CDR2 LQKENI. The CDR3 is CASSSQGPSYNEQFF. As DNA, the CDR3 is TGTGCCAGCTCATCACAGGGGCCCTCCTACAATGAGCAGTTCTTC.

This sequence joins TRBV11-2 and TRBJ2-1; 12 positions agree with TRBD1. The germline V gene encodes CDR1 SGHAT and CDR2 FQNNGV. The CDR3 totals 15 residues. J gave up 8 bases and V 4 bases, and 6 bases lay outside the gene matches. The CDR3 coding sequence is TGTGCCAGCAGCTGGGGACAGGGGGCGATGGATGAGCAGTTCTTC. Translated, it gives CASSWGQGAMDEQFF.